This is a list of T cell receptor beta chains from one sample in a study of beta chain features in type 1 diabetes. Assay: immunoSEQ multiplex PCR; the TCRdb copy retains only in-frame clones and omits some. The table lists 400,000 to 500,000 clones, roughly 14% of them singletons. The sample taken for sequencing was naive CD4+ T cells from blood. The receptors were gathered from a young man in good health. CDR3s include the opening cysteine and the closing phenylalanine or tryptophan. A D gene is named only where the DNA matches it firmly. Clone size is shown for a subset of rows, as once, few, many or a class of expanded clone.

v_gene	j_gene	d_gene	abundance	len	CDR3aa	CDR3nt
TRBV15	TRBJ1-5	NA	few	15	CATSRDPGVDQPQHF	TGTGCCACCAGCAGAGATCCAGGGGTGGATCAGCCCCAGCATTTT
TRBV5-1	TRBJ2-1	NA	NA	14	CASSLTDFDNEQFF	TGCGCCAGCAGCTTGACGGACTTCGACAATGAGCAGTTCTTC
TRBV10-3	TRBJ2-1	NA	few	15	CAISESTGSYNEQFF	TGTGCCATCAGTGAGTCGACTGGCTCCTACAATGAGCAGTTCTTC
TRBV7-2	TRBJ2-2	TRBD2	NA	14	CATPVAGNTGELFF	TGTGCCACCCCGGTAGCGGGTAACACCGGGGAGCTGTTTTTT
TRBV9	TRBJ2-3	NA	NA	16	CASSVDQLISTDTQYF	TGTGCCAGCAGCGTAGACCAGCTCATAAGCACAGATACGCAGTATTTT
TRBV15	TRBJ2-3	NA	NA	15	CATSRDPGTTDTQYF	TGTGCCACCAGCAGAGATCCCGGTACCACAGATACGCAGTATTTT
TRBV7-2	TRBJ2-3	NA	NA	16	CASSLAGPGTMDTQYF	TGTGCCAGCAGCTTAGCAGGTCCGGGCACAATGGATACGCAGTATTTT
TRBV10-3	TRBJ2-3	NA	few	12	CAIRGDSDTQYF	TGTGCCATCAGAGGGGATTCGGATACGCAGTATTTT
TRBV7-6	TRBJ1-5	NA	few	16	CASSLAPPGHNQPQHF	TGTGCCAGCAGCTTAGCGCCGCCAGGGCACAATCAGCCCCAGCATTTT
TRBV5-6	TRBJ2-5	NA	NA	15	CASSLGGTLRETQYF	TGTGCCAGCAGCTTGGGTGGGACACTGAGAGAGACCCAGTACTTC
TRBV7-3	TRBJ2-2	NA	NA	16	CASSLKENLKTGELFF	TGTGCCAGCAGCTTAAAGGAGAACCTGAAAACCGGGGAGCTGTTTTTT
TRBV9	TRBJ1-1	NA	few	17	CASSVGFLGNRNTEAFF	TGTGCCAGCAGCGTAGGGTTCTTGGGAAACAGGAACACTGAAGCTTTCTTT
TRBV7-9	TRBJ2-3	TRBD2	NA	16	CASSAGTRAGVDTQYF	TGTGCCAGCAGCGCAGGGACTAGAGCGGGGGTGGATACGCAGTATTTT
TRBV19	TRBJ1-2	NA	few	16	CASRITRTAANYGYTF	TGTGCCAGTAGGATAACGCGGACAGCAGCTAACTATGGCTACACCTTC
TRBV5-6	TRBJ2-1	TRBD1	few	17	CASSARVGTGIPNEQFF	TGTGCCAGCAGCGCGAGGGTCGGGACAGGGATTCCCAATGAGCAGTTCTTC
TRBV29-1	TRBJ2-1	TRBD2	few	18	CSVATSGIASSSYNEQFF	TGCAGCGTTGCGACTAGCGGGATCGCATCGAGCTCCTACAATGAGCAGTTCTTC
TRBV29-1	TRBJ2-3	TRBD1	few	11	CSVSRDRVQYF	TGCAGCGTTTCGCGGGACAGGGTTCAGTATTTT
TRBV19	TRBJ2-2	NA	NA	13	CASSPTDTGELFF	TGTGCCAGTAGTCCAACGGACACCGGGGAGCTGTTTTTT
TRBV11-3	TRBJ2-2	TRBD2	NA	15	CASSLGLAPTGELFF	TGTGCCAGCAGCTTAGGACTAGCGCCTACCGGGGAGCTGTTTTTT
TRBV25-1	TRBJ2-1	NA	NA	12	CASSSGRDEQFF	TGTGCCAGCAGCTCCGGGCGGGATGAGCAGTTCTTC
TRBV7-2	TRBJ1-5	NA	few	14	CASSKGQGPRLQHF	TGTGCCAGCAGCAAAGGACAAGGTCCTCGTCTTCAGCATTTT
TRBV14	TRBJ2-1	TRBD2	NA	16	CASSHRGLAAYNEQFF	TGTGCCAGCAGCCACCGGGGACTAGCGGCCTACAATGAGCAGTTCTTC
TRBV25-1	TRBJ2-5	NA	few	13	CASSEAAQETQYF	TGTGCCAGCAGTGAGGCAGCCCAAGAGACCCAGTACTTC
TRBV29-1	TRBJ2-6	NA	NA	13	CSASGAGANVLTF	TGCAGCGCCTCAGGGGCCGGGGCCAACGTCCTGACTTTC
TRBV10-1	TRBJ1-1	NA	NA	14	CASSDGGQNTEAFF	TGCGCCAGCAGTGACGGCGGCCAGAACACTGAAGCTTTCTTT
TRBV6-8	TRBJ2-3	TRBD2	few	19	CASSRGPTSGGHSTDTQYF	TGTGCCAGCAGCCGAGGCCCAACTAGCGGGGGCCATAGCACAGATACGCAGTATTTT